Listed below are T cell receptor beta chains from one sample, sequenced in a study of shared clonotypes between healthy human individuals. TCRdb's table, derived via immunoSEQ multiplex PCR, lists solely in-frame clones and lacks some. In the table there are around 980,000 clones, around 78% of which are singletons. The sample was memory CD4+ T cells from PBMCs. These receptors all stem from a man aged 18 to 29 in good health. Some clones in this sample may be carry-over from other donors' samples. CDR3s include the opening cysteine and the closing phenylalanine or tryptophan. The D gene is left open where the match is weak. A clone size is listed for some rows: how often the clone was seen (once, few, many), or a class if it is expanded.

NA | once | TRBJ2-5 | TRBV7-3 | CASSPTVQETQYF | TGTGCCAGCAGCCCGACAGTCCAAGAGACCCAGTACTTC
NA | NA | TRBJ1-5 | TRBV6-1 | CASSESRAGQPQHF | TGTGCCAGCAGTGAAAGTCGGGCTGGTCAGCCCCAGCATTTT
NA | many | TRBJ2-5 | TRBV7-2 | CASSLPAGIETQYF | TGTGCCAGCAGCCTCCCCGCGGGTATCGAGACCCAGTACTTC
NA | NA | TRBJ2-5 | TRBV27 | CASRPSPRPGQETQYF | TGTGCCAGCAGACCCTCGCCCCGGCCAGGCCAAGAGACCCAGTACTTC
TRBD2 | NA | TRBJ2-3 | TRBV7-9 | CASSPGLAGPQDTQYF | TGTGCCAGCAGCCCGGGACTAGCGGGACCGCAGGATACGCAGTATTTT
NA | NA | TRBJ1-3 | TRBV4-1 | CASSQAHQTGNTIYF | TGCGCCAGCAGCCAAGCCCACCAAACTGGAAACACCATATATTTT
NA | NA | TRBJ1-2 | TRBV11-1 | CASSLDGVGGYTF | TGTGCCAGCAGCTTAGATGGGGTTGGCGGCTACACCTTC
NA | NA | TRBJ1-2 | TRBV5-5 | CASSLGGGPDGYTF | TGTGCCAGCAGCTTGGGAGGGGGGCCGGATGGCTACACCTTC
NA | NA | TRBJ2-6 | TRBV5-1 | CASSQQEASGANVLTF | TGCGCCAGCAGCCAACAGGAGGCCTCTGGGGCCAACGTCCTGACTTTC
NA | NA | TRBJ1-1 | TRBV6-1 | CASSTTGRTEAFF | TGTGCCAGCAGTACGACAGGTAGGACTGAAGCTTTCTTT
NA | NA | TRBJ2-2 | TRBV9 | CASSDQTRNTGELFF | TGTGCCAGCAGCGACCAGACTCGAAACACCGGGGAGCTGTTTTTT
NA | NA | TRBJ1-1 | TRBV18 | CASSPEGNTEAFF | TGTGCCAGCTCACCCGAGGGGAACACTGAAGCTTTCTTT
TRBD2 | NA | TRBJ2-3 | TRBV28 | CASSLLPSGMRDTQYF | TGTGCCAGCAGTTTATTGCCTAGCGGGATGAGAGATACGCAGTATTTT
NA | few | TRBJ1-2 | TRBV29-1 | CSAGGANGYTF | TGCAGCGCCGGGGGGGCCAATGGCTACACCTTC
NA | NA | TRBJ1-1 | TRBV11-3 | CASSFGVGTEAFF | TGTGCCAGCAGCTTTGGGGTCGGCACTGAAGCTTTCTTT
NA | many | TRBJ2-7 | TRBV30 | CAWGSSYEQYF | TGTGCCTGGGGGAGCTCCTACGAGCAGTACTTC
NA | few | TRBJ1-4 | TRBV7-2 | CASRPPGTYEKLFF | TGTGCCAGCAGGCCCCCCGGGACGTATGAAAAACTGTTTTTT
NA | NA | TRBJ2-1 | TRBV6-1 | CASSERETYNEQFF | TGTGCCAGCAGTGAGAGGGAGACCTACAATGAGCAGTTCTTC
NA | NA | TRBJ2-3 | TRBV2 | CASSEADLRRTDTQYF | TGTGCCAGCAGTGAAGCCGACTTACGGCGGACAGATACGCAGTATTTT
NA | NA | TRBJ2-7 | TRBV7-4 | CASSRFPYEQYF | TGTGCCAGCAGCCGTTTTCCCTACGAGCAGTACTTC
NA | NA | TRBJ2-1 | TRBV6-1 | CASSGSRSYNEQFF | TGTGCCAGCAGTGGGTCTAGGAGCTACAATGAGCAGTTCTTC
NA | NA | TRBJ2-1 | TRBV10-3 | CAISEVGHSEGEQFF | TGTGCCATCAGTGAGGTGGGGCATTCGGAAGGGGAGCAGTTCTTC
NA | NA | TRBJ1-2 | TRBV19 | CASSGTGAYNYGYTF | TGTGCCAGTAGCGGTACGGGGGCTTACAACTATGGCTACACCTTC
TRBD2 | NA | TRBJ2-5 | TRBV10-3 | CASSGAMQETQYF | TGTGCCAGTAGCGGGGCAATGCAAGAGACCCAGTACTTC
NA | NA | TRBJ1-5 | TRBV19 | CATSGIGNQPQHF | TGTGCCACTTCAGGGATTGGCAATCAGCCCCAGCATTTT
NA | NA | TRBJ2-5 | TRBV10-3 | CAIRTGREETQYF | TGTGCCATCAGGACAGGGAGGGAAGAGACCCAGTACTTC
NA | NA | TRBJ1-2 | TRBV5-1 | CASSLGGGVSYGYTF | TGCGCCAGCAGCTTGGGAGGAGGGGTGAGCTATGGCTACACCTTC
NA | once | TRBJ1-2 | TRBV21-1 | CASSKVQGYTF | TGTGCCAGCAGCAAAGTACAAGGCTACACCTTC
TRBD2 | NA | TRBJ2-7 | TRBV28 | CASSTQTSGPSDQYF | TGTGCCAGCAGTACACAGACTAGCGGGCCGTCGGACCAGTACTTC
NA | NA | TRBJ2-7 | TRBV6-1 | CAISRPGLQFYEQYF | TGTGCCATCTCTAGGCCGGGACTCCAATTCTACGAGCAGTACTTC
NA | few | TRBJ1-1 | TRBV10-2 | CASSVSRNTEAFF | TGCGCCAGCAGTGTTAGCAGAAACACTGAAGCTTTCTTT
TRBD2 | NA | TRBJ2-7 | TRBV2 | CASSVWLAAPGEQYF | TGTGCCAGCAGTGTGTGGCTAGCGGCCCCGGGGGAGCAGTACTTC
NA | NA | TRBJ2-6 | TRBV7-9 | CASTGANVLTF | TGTGCCAGCACTGGGGCCAACGTCCTGACTTTC
NA | NA | TRBJ2-1 | TRBV10-3 | CAISESSGTRGEQFF | TGTGCCATCAGTGAGTCTAGCGGAACCCGTGGTGAGCAGTTCTTC
NA | NA | TRBJ1-4 | TRBV5-6 | CASSAPSQEGEKLFF | TGTGCCAGCAGCGCCCCCTCTCAAGAAGGTGAAAAACTGTTTTTT
TRBD1 | few | TRBJ2-2 | TRBV27 | CASSSEDRRSTGELFF | TGTGCCAGCAGTTCAGAGGACAGGAGATCCACCGGGGAGCTGTTTTTT
NA | NA | TRBJ2-7 | TRBV11-3 | CASRRDNSYEQYF | TGTGCCAGCAGACGGGACAACTCCTACGAGCAGTACTTC
TRBD2 | NA | TRBJ2-1 | TRBV5-4 | CASSPTSGGNNEQFF | TGTGCCAGCAGCCCGACTAGCGGGGGAAACAATGAGCAGTTCTTC
NA | NA | TRBJ2-1 | TRBV9 | CASSQGSSYNEQFF | TGTGCCAGCAGTCAGGGGAGCTCCTACAATGAGCAGTTCTTC
NA | NA | TRBJ1-3 | TRBV7-9 | CASSPRGHTIYF | TGTGCCAGCAGCCCGAGAGGTCACACCATATATTTT